The 32 T cell receptor beta chains below all came from one sample that was sequenced in a study of T cell responses to AZD1222 COVID-19 vaccine. Here immunoSEQ multiplex PCR was the method, and the copy in TCRdb shows in-frame clones only, minus some. The repertoire holds 180,000 or so clones, with approximately 94% as singletons. Sequencing was performed on peripheral blood, taken 28 days after the second AZD1222 dose. These receptors all come from an adult who received the AZD1222 COVID-19 vaccine.

The V and J genes are TRBV13 and TRBJ1-2; D is undetermined. The CDR3 has 15 residues. V was cut by 5 bases and J by 4 bases, with 17 bases left in between. The germline V gene has CDR1 PRHDT and CDR2 FYEKMQ (reference sequence). This CDR3 is CASSPRTNLFYGYTF. The CDR3 nucleotides read TGTGCCAGCAGCCCGAGGACTAACCTCTTCTATGGCTACACCTTC.

The CDR3 reads CASSIDLGRSYEQYF. In DNA, the CDR3 is TGTGCCAGTAGTATAGATCTAGGACGGTCCTACGAGCAGTACTTC. The J gene is TRBJ2-7, the V gene TRBV19; D uncertain. Germline CDR1 is LNHDA and CDR2 is SQIVND (reference sequence). Trimming left V 0 bases short and J 1 base short, with 10 bases between. There are 15 residues in the CDR3.

The chain recombines TRBV4-3 with TRBJ1-3, with a tentative D call TRBD1 (5 bases). Germline V gene lookup returns CDR1 LGHNA and CDR2 YSLEER. Trimming took off 0 bases at V and 4 bases at J, with 16 bases between the two ends. This CDR3 is built from 17 residues. The CDR3 loop reads CASSQDLSGLGGNTIYF. DNA for the CDR3: TGCGCCAGCAGCCAAGATCTTTCAGGGCTGGGGGGAAACACCATATATTTT.

The gene calls are TRBV28 and TRBJ1-1; D possibly corresponds to TRBD1 (6 bases). Germline CDR1 is MDHEN and CDR2 is SYDVKM. The CDR3 totals 16 residues. Trimming stripped 5 bases from V and 6 bases from J, with 22 bases between. The CDR3 DNA is TGTGCCAGCAGTCCCTTAGTGAACAGGGAATCCCCTGAAGCTTTCTTT. Translation: CASSPLVNRESPEAFF.

The chain combines TRBV6-5 with TRBJ1-3; no reliable D call. The CDR3 loop spans 14 amino acids. CDR1 MNHEY and CDR2 SVGAGI come from the germline V gene. V was pared by 7 bases and J by 0 bases, with 10 bases between. The CDR3 bases are TGTGCCAGCAAACCGGGCTCCTCTGGAAACACCATATATTTT. It is translated as CASKPGSSGNTIYF.

V usage is TRBV29-1 and J usage is TRBJ2-5; D is possibly TRBD1 (6 bases). The germline V gene has CDR1 SQVTM and CDR2 ANQGSEA. The V gene lost 8 bases and the J gene lost 14 bases, with 18 bases spanning the gap. The CDR3 is 10 amino acids. The CDR3 DNA is TGCAGCACTTGGGACACTGGGACATACTTC. This gives the protein CSTWDTGTYF.

This rearrangement joins TRBV5-1 to TRBJ2-5; 8 nucleotides agree with TRBD1. With V trimmed by 5 bases and J by 5 bases, 11 bases remained unmatched. Germline V gives CDR1 SGHRS, CDR2 YFSETQ. CDR3 size: 15 residues. CDR3 sequence: CASSPGTGVRETQYF. In DNA, the CDR3 is TGCGCCAGCAGTCCCGGGACAGGAGTTCGGGAGACCCAGTACTTC.

V usage is TRBV6-5 and J usage is TRBJ1-1, with no clear D. This CDR3 comprises 14 residues. The V and J ends lost 6 bases and 1 base respectively, with 12 bases between them. CDR1 is MNHEY, CDR2 SVGAGI, per germline. This CDR3 reads CASSQRNKNTEAFF. The CDR3 DNA is TGTGCCAGCAGCCAACGGAACAAGAACACTGAAGCTTTCTTT.

The genes are TRBV4-2 and TRBJ1-2, with 12 bases aligning to TRBD1. V lost 1 base to trimming and J lost 8 bases; unmatched junction nucleotides: 11. The CDR3 has 17 residues. Per germline, CDR1 LGHNA and CDR2 YNFKEQ. CDR3 sequence: CASSQVTGQGAREGYTF. Written as DNA, the CDR3 is TGTGCCAGCAGCCAAGTAACGGGACAGGGGGCACGTGAGGGCTACACCTTC.

The V gene is TRBV11-2, the J gene TRBJ1-2; no reliable D call. This CDR3 has 14 amino acids. V was pared by 2 bases and J by 2 bases, with 9 bases between. The germline V gene has CDR1 SGHAT and CDR2 FQNNGV. In nucleotides, the CDR3 is TGTGCCAGCAGCTTAAGTAGCAGCAACTATGGCTACACCTTC. Translation gives CASSLSSSNYGYTF.

The rearrangement links TRBV6-2 or TRBV6-3 to TRBJ2-7; no clear D. Germline V gene sequence: CDR1 MNHEY, CDR2 SVGEGT. This CDR3 has 16 residues. The V and J ends lost 2 bases and 2 bases respectively, with 16 bases between them. The CDR3 nucleotides read TGTGCCAGCAGTTACCCTAGACTGGGCCTCCCCTACGAGCAGTACTTC. Encoded protein: CASSYPRLGLPYEQYF.

V is TRBV19 and J is TRBJ2-2; no clear D. The V gene's germline CDR1 is LNHDA and CDR2 SQIVND (reference sequence). The CDR3 totals 13 residues. V was pared by 4 bases and J by 7 bases, with 10 bases between. The CDR3 loop is CASSNGRNGELFF. Written as DNA, the CDR3 is TGTGCCAGTAGTAACGGACGGAACGGGGAGCTGTTTTTT.

The chain joins TRBV4-3 to TRBJ1-5, with no clear D. Trimming removed 3 bases at V and 0 bases at J, with 6 bases between. CDR3 length equals 14 residues. Germline V gives CDR1 LGHNA, CDR2 YSLEER. Written as DNA, the CDR3 is TGCGCCAGCAGCCAGGGTCTTAGCAATCAGCCCCAGCATTTT. It yields the protein CASSQGLSNQPQHF.

The gene calls are TRBV2 and TRBJ1-2; perhaps TRBD1 as D (6 bases). The V end lost 6 bases, the J end lost 2 bases, and 10 bases lay between the germline ends. Germline CDR1 reads SNHLY; CDR2 reads FYNNEI. This CDR3 spans 13 amino acids. CDR3 bases: TGTGCCAGCAGGGACAGTTTAAACTATGGCTACACCTTC. Translation gives CASRDSLNYGYTF.

The chain's CDR3 is CASSRWNQPQHF. In DNA, the CDR3 is TGTGCCAGCAGCCGGTGGAATCAGCCCCAGCATTTT. The gene calls are TRBV5-6 and TRBJ1-5; D not resolved. The CDR3 sequence is 12 residues long. The V gene lost 4 bases and the J gene lost 4 bases, with 6 bases spanning the gap. The germline V gene has CDR1 SGHDT and CDR2 YYEEEE.

V is TRBV9 and J is TRBJ1-2; TRBD1 might be the D (6 bases). Trimming stripped 3 bases from V and 0 bases from J, with 12 bases between. Germline CDR1 and CDR2: SGDLS and YYNGEE. The length of the CDR3 is 15 residues. The CDR3 is CASSESGEANYGYTF. In DNA, the CDR3 is TGTGCCAGCAGCGAGTCAGGGGAAGCTAACTATGGCTACACCTTC.

This clone is a singleton in its sample. The rearrangement links TRBV18 to TRBJ1-3; D gene unclear. Trimming took off 2 bases at V and 4 bases at J, with 9 bases between the two ends. CDR1 and CDR2 (germline): KGHSH, LQKENI. The CDR3 totals 14 residues. CDR3 residues: CASSPSEGGNTIYF. In DNA form, the CDR3 reads TGTGCCAGCTCACCATCGGAGGGAGGAAACACCATATATTTT.

The genes are TRBV6-2 or TRBV6-3 and TRBJ1-2; perhaps TRBD1 as D (5 bases). Trimming removed 4 bases at V and 8 bases at J, with 20 bases between. The CDR3 contains 15 residues. From germline, CDR1 is MNHEY and CDR2 SVGEGT. The CDR3 protein is CASSSGPTITMGYTF. In DNA form, the CDR3 reads TGTGCCAGCAGTTCGGGGCCGACGATCACTATGGGCTACACCTTC.

The chain carries TRBV11-2 and TRBJ2-3; D unclear. There are 12 residues in the CDR3. Germline assignment: CDR1 SGHAT and CDR2 FQNNGV. Trimming cost V 6 bases and J 2 bases, with 6 bases left between them. The CDR3 sequence: CASRDNTDTQYF. As DNA, the CDR3 is TGTGCCAGCAGGGATAACACAGATACGCAGTATTTT.

The V gene is TRBV7-6, the J gene TRBJ2-2; possibly TRBD1 for D (6 bases). V gave up 4 bases and J gave up 4 bases, with 19 bases separating them. Germline values: CDR1 SGHVS, CDR2 FNYEAQ. The CDR3 is 17 residues long. In DNA, the CDR3 is TGTGCCAGCAGCTCCCCAGTACAGGGACGGGGCACCGGGGAGCTGTTTTTT. Translated, it gives CASSSPVQGRGTGELFF.

The chain employs TRBV30 and TRBJ1-2; 10 bases map to TRBD1. From germline, CDR1 is GTSNPN and CDR2 SVGIG (reference sequence). The CDR3 consists of 12 residues. The V segment lost 3 bases and the J segment 8 bases; nucleotides outside the gene matches: 3. CDR3 sequence reads: CAWRKTGGGYTF. DNA for the CDR3: TGTGCCTGGAGAAAGACAGGGGGCGGCTACACCTTC.

The rearrangement links TRBV7-9 to TRBJ1-5; 8 bases are shared with TRBD1. Looked up from germline, CDR1 is SEHNR and CDR2 is FQNEAQ (reference sequence). Trimming cost V 4 bases and J 0 bases; bases outside gene matches: 5. The CDR3 loop spans 16 amino acids. Here the CDR3 reads CASSYGQGYSNQPQHF. CDR3 DNA: TGTGCCAGCAGCTACGGACAGGGCTATAGCAATCAGCCCCAGCATTTT.

The rearrangement links TRBV10-1 to TRBJ2-2, with D unresolved. Trimming removed 1 base at V and 2 bases at J, with 5 bases between. Germline V gene sequence: CDR1 WNHNN, CDR2 SYGVQD (reference sequence). CDR3 length: 14 residues. In nucleotides, the CDR3 is TGCGCCAGCAGTGAGTACCAAAACACCGGGGAGCTGTTTTTT. Translating it yields CASSEYQNTGELFF.

This clone occurred a few times. Other DNA sequences within the sample encode an identical CDR3. V is TRBV12-3 or TRBV12-4 and J is TRBJ1-5; a possible D gene is TRBD1 (5 bases). The CDR3 length is 13 residues. Between the trimmed V and J ends, which lost 3 bases and 4 bases, there was a span of 7 bases. The CDR3 here is CASSLGRNQPQHF. CDR3 DNA sequence: TGTGCCAGCAGTTTGGGACGGAATCAGCCCCAGCATTTT.

Written as DNA, the CDR3 is TGTGCCAGCAGCCCGCAGGGGGTCTCAGAGACCCAGTACTTC. Translated, it gives CASSPQGVSETQYF. The gene calls are TRBV7-3 and TRBJ2-5, with TRBD1 matching over 7 bases. This CDR3 contains 14 residues. Unmatched junction bases numbered 7, after V lost 5 bases and J lost 4 bases. CDR1 and CDR2 (germline): SGHTA, FQGTGA.

The CDR3 sequence: CASSSPAPGTVHGNTIYF. The CDR3 nucleotides read TGTGCCAGCAGCTCCCCTGCGCCCGGTACGGTTCATGGAAACACCATATATTTT. J is TRBJ1-3 and V is TRBV7-8; D is unresolved. The CDR3 totals 18 residues. The V end was cut by 4 bases, the J end by 3 bases, with 22 bases between. Germline V gene sequence: CDR1 SGHVS, CDR2 FQNEAQ.

The DNA of the CDR3 is TGCGCCAGCAGCCATGGTCAATGGTGGACTAGCGGGGGAAGAACGAACACCGGGGAGCTGTTTTTT. Protein product: CASSHGQWWTSGGRTNTGELFF. The chain employs TRBV4-1 and TRBJ2-2, with 13 bases fitting TRBD2. The CDR3 loop spans 22 amino acids. In germline, CDR1 is MGHRA, CDR2 YSYEKL. V dropped 3 bases and J dropped 0; count of bases not matched to a gene: 16.

The chain uses TRBV2 and TRBJ1-6; D unresolved. CDR3 length: 15 residues. Trimming took off 8 bases at V and 7 bases at J, with 18 bases between the two ends. CDR1 SNHLY and CDR2 FYNNEI come from the germline V gene. The CDR3 sequence: CASWAALLGNSPLHF. The CDR3 DNA follows: TGTGCCAGCTGGGCCGCCCTACTGGGGAATTCACCCCTCCACTTT. Using reference TRBV2 and TRBJ1-6 for the parts outside the CDR3, the full variable domain is EPEVTQTPSHQVTQMGQEVILRCVPISNHLYFYWYRQILGQKVEFLVSFYNNEISEKSEIFDDQFSVERPDGSNFTLKIRSTKLEDSAMYFCASWAALLGNSPLHFGNGTRLTVT.

The chain links TRBV2 to TRBJ1-2; D possibly corresponds to TRBD1 (5 bases). Germline CDR1 reads SNHLY; CDR2 reads FYNNEI. V lost 5 bases to trimming and J lost 1 base, with 11 bases between them. This CDR3 spans 14 amino acids. CDR3 DNA sequence: TGTGCCAGCAGTCCCCAGGGAAATAACTATGGCTACACCTTC. This encodes CASSPQGNNYGYTF. Together with reference TRBV2 and TRBJ1-2, the CDR3 gives the full variable domain: EPEVTQTPSHQVTQMGQEVILRCVPISNHLYFYWYRQILGQKVEFLVSFYNNEISEKSEIFDDQFSVERPDGSNFTLKIRSTKLEDSAMYFCASSPQGNNYGYTFGSGTRLTVV.

In its sample, this clone was seen once. The V and J genes are TRBV5-8 and TRBJ2-2; maybe TRBD2 (5 bases). Germline V gene data show CDR1 as SGHTS and CDR2 as YDEGEE. V was trimmed by 0 bases and J by 1 base, leaving 16 bases between them. This CDR3 contains 18 residues. Here the CDR3 reads CASSLAHLSGRNTGELFF. The CDR3 nucleotides read TGTGCCAGCAGCTTGGCCCACCTCTCGGGGAGGAACACCGGGGAGCTGTTTTTT. The whole variable domain, filled in from reference TRBV5-8 and TRBJ2-2, reads EAGVTQSPTHLIKTRGQQATLRCSPISGHTSVYWYQQALGLGLQFLLWYDEGEERNRGNFPPRFSGRQFPNYSSELNVNALELEDSALYLCASSLAHLSGRNTGELFFGEGSRLTVL.

The rearrangement links TRBV7-9 to TRBJ1-3; no firm D call. The CDR3 spans 13 residues. CDR1 and CDR2 from the germline V gene are SEHNR and FQNEAQ (reference sequence). Trimming shortened V by 7 bases and J by 2 bases, and 9 bases separated the two germline ends. The CDR3 sequence is CASTTGAGNTIYF. In DNA, the CDR3 is TGTGCCAGCACCACCGGGGCTGGAAACACCATATATTTT.

The rearrangement links TRBV18 to TRBJ1-1; the D gene is possibly TRBD1 (6 bases). The germline V gene has CDR1 KGHSH and CDR2 LQKENI. This CDR3 is 16 amino acids long. Between the trimmed V and J ends, which lost 2 bases and 4 bases, there was a span of 17 bases. CDR3 bases: TGTGCCAGCTCACCAGGTTCGGGAGGGGGATCCACTGAAGCTTTCTTT. Amino acids: CASSPGSGGGSTEAFF.